Detailed here is one TCR beta chain. The sample is drawn from a study of blood T cell repertoires in COVID-19. For the study at large: Collection of acute and convalescent COVID-19 samples took place in the United States, Italy and Spain. Sources were T cells, B-cell-depleted T cells, or PBMCs; the material itself was cDNA or gDNA.

Original methodology: By means of reference gene primer amplification, nucleated cell counts were estimated. TCRdb's table, derived via immunoSEQ multiplex PCR, lists solely in-frame clones and lacks some. V and J calls and clone size come straight from that table; D and trimming were deduced from the DNA. The sample carries 110,000 to 150,000 clones, approximately 86% recorded once. V was trimmed by 2 bases and J by 0 bases, leaving 8 bases between them. This CDR3 spans 16 amino acids. From germline, CDR1 is MNHEY and CDR2 SMNVEV (reference sequence). The rearrangement links TRBV27 to TRBJ1-6; no clear D gene. This sequence was found in a woman aged 60 to 75 with acute or convalescent COVID-19. The specimen sequenced was peripheral blood. The CDR3 is CASSLDLASYNSPLHF. The CDR3 DNA is TGTGCCAGCAGTTTAGACTTAGCCTCCTATAATTCACCCCTCCACTTT.